This T cell receptor beta chain was recovered during a study of cytomegalovirus exposure and HLA in healthy donors. Study-level information: HLA-typed donors contributed some 83 million unique TCRs, which were held in an early data release. Points from the study as a whole: Earlier analysis found most TCR beta V segments productive about 87% or about 30% of the time.

In the case of this clone: Its antigen is currently unknown.

This PCR relied on a set of 60 Vbeta primers and 13 Jbeta primers. Data came from immunoSEQ multiplex PCR; TCRdb stores just in-frame clones and leaves some out. In total, the table holds tens of thousands of clones. Germline CDR1 KGHSH, CDR2 LQKENI. V was clipped by 4 bases and J by 2 bases; unmatched bases: 3. The CDR3 has 14 residues. This rearrangement joins TRBV18 to TRBJ2-3; 7 bases match TRBD1. Sequencing was performed on PBMCs. This TCR was sampled from a woman in her 40s in good health and CMV-seronegative. CDR3 amino acids: CASSLGTATDTQYF. For the CDR3, the DNA is TGTGCCAGCTCACTCGGGACAGCCACAGATACGCAGTATTTT.